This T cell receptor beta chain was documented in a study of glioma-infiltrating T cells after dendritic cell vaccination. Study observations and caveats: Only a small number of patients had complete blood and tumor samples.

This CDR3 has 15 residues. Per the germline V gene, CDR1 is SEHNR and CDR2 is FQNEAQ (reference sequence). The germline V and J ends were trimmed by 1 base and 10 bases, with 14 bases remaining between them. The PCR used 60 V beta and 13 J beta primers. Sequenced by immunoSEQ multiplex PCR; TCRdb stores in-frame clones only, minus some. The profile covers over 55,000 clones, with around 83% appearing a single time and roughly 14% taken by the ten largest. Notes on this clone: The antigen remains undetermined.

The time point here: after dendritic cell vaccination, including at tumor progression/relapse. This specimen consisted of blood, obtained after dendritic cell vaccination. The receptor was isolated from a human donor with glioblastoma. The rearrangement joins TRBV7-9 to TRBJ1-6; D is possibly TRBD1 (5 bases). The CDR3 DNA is TGTGCCAGCAGCTTAGATGCAGGGATGAGGTCACCCCTCCACTTT. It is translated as CASSLDAGMRSPLHF.